These T cell receptor beta chains were read from a single sample in a study of blood T cell repertoires in COVID-19. Method: immunoSEQ multiplex PCR; TCRdb's copy keeps in-frame clones and lacks some. The sample consists of approximately 190,000 clones, 70% to 90% of them appearing once. Input material: peripheral blood. The receptor set was obtained from a man older than 75 with acute or convalescent COVID-19. Each CDR3 is given with its conserved first and last residue.

V gene: TRBV18
J gene: TRBJ2-1
CDR3 protein: CASSPRASGYNEQFF

V gene: TRBV14
J gene: TRBJ1-3
CDR3 protein: CASSLQGSAGNTIYF

V gene: TRBV29-1
J gene: TRBJ2-1
CDR3 protein: CSVEGPPTYNEQFF

V gene: TRBV7-2
J gene: TRBJ2-1
CDR3 protein: CASSSGFNEQFF

V gene: TRBV18
J gene: TRBJ1-2
CDR3 protein: CASSPRRTADDYGYTF

V gene: TRBV29-1
J gene: TRBJ2-5
CDR3 protein: CSVDGERTYQETQYF

V gene: TRBV18
J gene: TRBJ2-1
CDR3 protein: CASSLTPGTREGNEQFF

V gene: TRBV6-6
J gene: TRBJ2-5
CDR3 protein: CASRAGTQETQYF

V gene: TRBV19
J gene: TRBJ1-5
CDR3 protein: CASSTLTGPNLNQPQHF

V gene: TRBV6-5
J gene: TRBJ1-5
CDR3 protein: CASSRDSNRPQHF

V gene: TRBV5-1
J gene: TRBJ2-2
CDR3 protein: CASRWGDGRNTGELFF

V gene: TRBV5-1
J gene: TRBJ1-4
CDR3 protein: CASSTGTRDEKLFF

V gene: TRBV28
J gene: TRBJ2-6
CDR3 protein: CASSFYSSGANVLTF

V gene: TRBV28
J gene: TRBJ1-2
CDR3 protein: CASSTGLDNYGYTF

V gene: TRBV4-1
J gene: TRBJ1-2
CDR3 protein: CASSQEASVNYGYTF

V gene: TRBV6-1
J gene: TRBJ2-1
CDR3 protein: CASSDPPSGYNEQFF

V gene: TRBV14
J gene: TRBJ2-5
CDR3 protein: CASSRLRGMQETQYF

V gene: TRBV7-9
J gene: TRBJ2-1
CDR3 protein: CASSLTGGWNNEQFF

V gene: TRBV19
J gene: TRBJ2-2
CDR3 protein: CASRAGTGRAGELFF

V gene: TRBV2
J gene: TRBJ1-1
CDR3 protein: CASSEDRLNTEAFF

V gene: TRBV5-1
J gene: TRBJ2-3
CDR3 protein: CASSQVGRGTDTQYF

V gene: TRBV20-1
J gene: TRBJ1-4
CDR3 protein: CSASTGTATNEKLFF

V gene: TRBV5-6
J gene: TRBJ2-5
CDR3 protein: CASSLASVETQYF

V gene: TRBV7-9
J gene: TRBJ2-3
CDR3 protein: CASSLPSTDTQYF

V gene: TRBV6-5
J gene: TRBJ1-2
CDR3 protein: CASSRSRVYGYTF

V gene: TRBV24-1
J gene: TRBJ2-3
CDR3 protein: CATSDRDRDPTDTQYF

V gene: TRBV24-1
J gene: TRBJ2-2
CDR3 protein: CATSEPGTGELFF

V gene: TRBV4-3
J gene: TRBJ2-2
CDR3 protein: CASSQDFQRESSGELFF

V gene: TRBV7-3
J gene: TRBJ1-6
CDR3 protein: CASSPNGAANSPLHF

V gene: TRBV18
J gene: TRBJ1-2
CDR3 protein: CASSPLVAPGQNYGYTF

V gene: TRBV30
J gene: TRBJ2-6
CDR3 protein: CAWSGDSGANVLTF

V gene: TRBV5-4
J gene: TRBJ2-3
CDR3 protein: CASSSRSGLAGGYGDTQYF

V gene: TRBV14
J gene: TRBJ1-6
CDR3 protein: CASSQPGTPYNSPLHF

V gene: TRBV5-1
J gene: TRBJ1-5
CDR3 protein: CASSPLPGTENQPQHF

V gene: TRBV7-9
J gene: TRBJ2-5
CDR3 protein: CASSLVGLAGEQYF

V gene: TRBV7-8
J gene: TRBJ2-2
CDR3 protein: CASSLSGTGNTGELFF

V gene: TRBV14
J gene: TRBJ2-1
CDR3 protein: CASSQVSGGHNEQFF

V gene: TRBV30
J gene: TRBJ1-1
CDR3 protein: CAWSAAGNTEAFF